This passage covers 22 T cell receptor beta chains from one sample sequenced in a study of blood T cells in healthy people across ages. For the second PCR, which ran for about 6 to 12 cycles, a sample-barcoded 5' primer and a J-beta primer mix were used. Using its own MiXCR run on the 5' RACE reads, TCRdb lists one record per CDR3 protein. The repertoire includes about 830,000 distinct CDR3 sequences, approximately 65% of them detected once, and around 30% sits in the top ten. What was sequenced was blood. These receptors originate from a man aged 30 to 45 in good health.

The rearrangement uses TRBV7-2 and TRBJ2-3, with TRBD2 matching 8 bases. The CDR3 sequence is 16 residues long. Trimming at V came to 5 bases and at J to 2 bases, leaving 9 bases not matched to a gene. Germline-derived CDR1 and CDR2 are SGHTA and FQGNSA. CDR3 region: CASSPRRGALTDTQYF. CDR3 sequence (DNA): TGTGCCAGCAGCCCTCGGCGGGGGGCCCTCACAGATACGCAGTATTTT.

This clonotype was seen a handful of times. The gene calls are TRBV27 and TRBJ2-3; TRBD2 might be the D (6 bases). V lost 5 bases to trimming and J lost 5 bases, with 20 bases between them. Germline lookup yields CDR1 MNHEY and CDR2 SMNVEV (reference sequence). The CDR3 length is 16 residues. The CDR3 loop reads CASSPLTSGEGDTQYF. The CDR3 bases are TGTGCCAGCAGTCCACTGACTAGTGGGGAAGGAGATACGCAGTATTTT.

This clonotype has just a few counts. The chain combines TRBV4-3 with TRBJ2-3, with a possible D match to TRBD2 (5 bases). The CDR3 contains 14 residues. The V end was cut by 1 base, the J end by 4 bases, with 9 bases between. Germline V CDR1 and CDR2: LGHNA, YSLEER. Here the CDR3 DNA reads TGCGCCAGCAGCCAAGCAACTAGTCCAGATACGCAGTATTTT. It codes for CASSQATSPDTQYF.

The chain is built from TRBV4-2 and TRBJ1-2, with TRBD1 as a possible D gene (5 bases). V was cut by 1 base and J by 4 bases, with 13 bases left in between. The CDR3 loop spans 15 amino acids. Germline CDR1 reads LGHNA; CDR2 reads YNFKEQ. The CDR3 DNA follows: TGTGCCAGCAGCCAAGCCCCCCGGAGGGGCTATGGCTACACCTTC. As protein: CASSQAPRRGYGYTF.

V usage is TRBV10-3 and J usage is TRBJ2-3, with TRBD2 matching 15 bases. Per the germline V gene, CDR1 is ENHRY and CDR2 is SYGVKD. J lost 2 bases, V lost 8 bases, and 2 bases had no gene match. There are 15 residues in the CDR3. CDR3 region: CAIGTSGGSTDTQYF. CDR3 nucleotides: TGTGCCATCGGGACTAGCGGGGGGTCCACAGATACGCAGTATTTT.

CDR3 in DNA: TGTGCCAGCAGTTACGGGGGGGTCTCCTACAATGAGCAGTTCTTC. Translating gives CASSYGGVSYNEQFF. The V gene is TRBV6-2 or TRBV6-3, the J gene TRBJ2-1; TRBD2 matches 7 bases. Germline CDR1 reads MNHEY; CDR2 reads SVGEGT. The V gene end was trimmed by 2 bases and the J gene end by 0 bases; junction bases not matched to a gene: 1. The CDR3 is 15 residues long.

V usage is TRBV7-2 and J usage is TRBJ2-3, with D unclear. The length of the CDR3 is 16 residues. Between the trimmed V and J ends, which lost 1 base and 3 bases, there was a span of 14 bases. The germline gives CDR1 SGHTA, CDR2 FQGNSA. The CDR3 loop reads CASSLVGVGGTDTQYF. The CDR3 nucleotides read TGTGCCAGCAGCTTAGTAGGTGTCGGTGGGACAGATACGCAGTATTTT. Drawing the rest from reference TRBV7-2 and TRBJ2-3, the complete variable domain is GAGVSQSPSNKVTEKGKDVELRCDPISGHTALYWYRQSLGQGLEFLIYFQGNSAPDKSGLPSDRFSAERTGGSVSTLTIQRTQQEDSAVYLCASSLVGVGGTDTQYFGPGTRLTVL.

In DNA form, the CDR3 reads TGTGCCAGCAGTCGTAGCGGGGTTTACAATGAGCAGTTCTTC. Its translation: CASSRSGVYNEQFF. The V and J genes are TRBV7-3 and TRBJ2-1, with TRBD2 identical over 8 bases. The CDR3 is 14 residues long. Trimming at V came to 6 bases and at J to 4 bases, leaving 5 bases not matched to a gene. Looked up from germline, CDR1 is SGHTA and CDR2 is FQGTGA.

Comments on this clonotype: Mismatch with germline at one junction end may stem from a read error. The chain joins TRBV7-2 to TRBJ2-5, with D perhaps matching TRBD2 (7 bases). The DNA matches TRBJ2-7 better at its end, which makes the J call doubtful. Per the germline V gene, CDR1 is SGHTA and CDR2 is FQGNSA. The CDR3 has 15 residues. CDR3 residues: CASNLMGGPWDEQYF. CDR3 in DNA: TGTGCCAGCAACTTAATGGGGGGGCCCTGGGACGAGCAGTACTTC.

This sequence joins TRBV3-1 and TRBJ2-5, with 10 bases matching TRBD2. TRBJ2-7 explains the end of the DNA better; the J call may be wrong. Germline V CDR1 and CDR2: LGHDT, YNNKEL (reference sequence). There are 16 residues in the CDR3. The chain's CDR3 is CASSQEYRLAGDEQYF. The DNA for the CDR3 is TGTGCCAGCAGCCAAGAGTATCGTCTAGCGGGAGACGAGCAGTACTTC.

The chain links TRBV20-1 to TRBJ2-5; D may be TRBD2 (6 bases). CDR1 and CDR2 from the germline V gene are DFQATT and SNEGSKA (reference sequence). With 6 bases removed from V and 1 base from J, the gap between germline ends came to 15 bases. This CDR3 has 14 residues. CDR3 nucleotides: TGCAGTGCCCCACCCGCGGGGAGCCAAGAGACCCAGTACTTC. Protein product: CSAPPAGSQETQYF.

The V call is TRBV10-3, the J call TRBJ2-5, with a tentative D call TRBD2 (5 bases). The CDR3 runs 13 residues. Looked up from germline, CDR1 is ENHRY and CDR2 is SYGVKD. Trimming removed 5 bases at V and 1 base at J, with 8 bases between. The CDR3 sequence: CAISSGIQETQYF. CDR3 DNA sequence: TGTGCCATCAGTTCGGGAATCCAAGAGACCCAGTACTTC.

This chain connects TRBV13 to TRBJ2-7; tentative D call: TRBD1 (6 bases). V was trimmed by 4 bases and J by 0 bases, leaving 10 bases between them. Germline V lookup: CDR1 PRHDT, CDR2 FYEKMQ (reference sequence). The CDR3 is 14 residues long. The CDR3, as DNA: TGTGCCAGCAGCTCCTACAGGGCCTCCTACGAGCAGTACTTC. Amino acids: CASSSYRASYEQYF.

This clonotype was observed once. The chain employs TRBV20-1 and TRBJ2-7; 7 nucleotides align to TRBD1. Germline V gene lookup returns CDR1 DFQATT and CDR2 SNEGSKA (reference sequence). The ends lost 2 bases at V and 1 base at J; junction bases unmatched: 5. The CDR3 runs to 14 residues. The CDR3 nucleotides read TGCAGTGCTAGAACCGGGACAGTTTCCTACGAGCAGTACTTC. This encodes CSARTGTVSYEQYF.

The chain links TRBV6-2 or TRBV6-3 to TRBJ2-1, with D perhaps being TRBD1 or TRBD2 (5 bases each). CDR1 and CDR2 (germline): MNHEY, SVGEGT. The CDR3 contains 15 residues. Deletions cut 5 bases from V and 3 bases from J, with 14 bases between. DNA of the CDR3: TGTGCCAGCAGTCCCTTCGGGGACCGCTACAATGAGCAGTTCTTC. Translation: CASSPFGDRYNEQFF.

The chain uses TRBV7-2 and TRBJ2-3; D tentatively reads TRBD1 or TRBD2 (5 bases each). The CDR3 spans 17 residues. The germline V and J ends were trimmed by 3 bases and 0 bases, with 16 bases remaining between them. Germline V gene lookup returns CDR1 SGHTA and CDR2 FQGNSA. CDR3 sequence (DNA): TGTGCCAGCAGCTTGGCGGCCGGGACCCCTAGCACAGATACGCAGTATTTT. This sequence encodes CASSLAAGTPSTDTQYF. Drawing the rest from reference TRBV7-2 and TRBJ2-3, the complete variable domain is GAGVSQSPSNKVTEKGKDVELRCDPISGHTALYWYRQSLGQGLEFLIYFQGNSAPDKSGLPSDRFSAERTGGSVSTLTIQRTQQEDSAVYLCASSLAAGTPSTDTQYFGPGTRLTVL.

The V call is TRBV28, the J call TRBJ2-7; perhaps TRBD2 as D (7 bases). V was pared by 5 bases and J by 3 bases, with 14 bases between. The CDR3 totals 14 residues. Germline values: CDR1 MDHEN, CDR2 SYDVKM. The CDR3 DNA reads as TGTGCCAGCAGTCCCGTGGGGGGGCTCTACGAGCAGTACTTC. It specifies CASSPVGGLYEQYF.

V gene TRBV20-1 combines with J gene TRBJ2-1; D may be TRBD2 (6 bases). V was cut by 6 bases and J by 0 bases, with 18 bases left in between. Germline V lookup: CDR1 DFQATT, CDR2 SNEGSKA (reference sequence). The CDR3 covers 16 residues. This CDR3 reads CSAPDRERSSYNEQFF. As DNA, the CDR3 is TGCAGTGCCCCCGATCGGGAGAGAAGCTCCTACAATGAGCAGTTCTTC.

CDR3 residues: CASTHTRVTGNEQFF. In DNA form, the CDR3 reads TGTGCCAGCACCCATACGCGGGTAACGGGTAATGAGCAGTTCTTC. The genes are TRBV6-2 or TRBV6-3 and TRBJ2-1; tentatively, D is TRBD2 (5 bases). Between the trimmed V and J ends, which lost 7 bases and 7 bases, there was a span of 20 bases. Per germline, CDR1 MNHEY and CDR2 SVGEGT. The CDR3 runs 15 residues.

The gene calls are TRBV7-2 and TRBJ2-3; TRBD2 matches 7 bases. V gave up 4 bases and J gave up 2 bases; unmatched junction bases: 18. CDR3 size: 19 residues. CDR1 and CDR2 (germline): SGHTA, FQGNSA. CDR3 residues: CASSYTPSRLASFTDTQYF. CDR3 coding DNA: TGTGCCAGCAGCTACACTCCCTCCCGACTAGCCTCCTTCACAGATACGCAGTATTTT.

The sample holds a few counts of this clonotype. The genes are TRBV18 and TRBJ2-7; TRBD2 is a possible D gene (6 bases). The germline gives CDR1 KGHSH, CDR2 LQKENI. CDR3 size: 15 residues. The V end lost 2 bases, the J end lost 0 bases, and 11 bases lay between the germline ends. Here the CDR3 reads CASSPSGTLSYEQYF. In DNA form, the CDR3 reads TGTGCCAGCTCACCATCCGGGACTCTCTCCTACGAGCAGTACTTC.

The CDR3 reads CSGGGQNEQYF. CDR3 DNA sequence: TGCAGCGGGGGGGGACAGAACGAGCAGTACTTC. This chain links TRBV29-1 with TRBJ2-7; TRBD1 or TRBD2 may be the D gene (7 bases each). Germline V gene lookup returns CDR1 SQVTM and CDR2 ANQGSEA. The CDR3 length is 11 residues. The V end was cut by 7 bases, the J end by 5 bases, with 12 bases between.